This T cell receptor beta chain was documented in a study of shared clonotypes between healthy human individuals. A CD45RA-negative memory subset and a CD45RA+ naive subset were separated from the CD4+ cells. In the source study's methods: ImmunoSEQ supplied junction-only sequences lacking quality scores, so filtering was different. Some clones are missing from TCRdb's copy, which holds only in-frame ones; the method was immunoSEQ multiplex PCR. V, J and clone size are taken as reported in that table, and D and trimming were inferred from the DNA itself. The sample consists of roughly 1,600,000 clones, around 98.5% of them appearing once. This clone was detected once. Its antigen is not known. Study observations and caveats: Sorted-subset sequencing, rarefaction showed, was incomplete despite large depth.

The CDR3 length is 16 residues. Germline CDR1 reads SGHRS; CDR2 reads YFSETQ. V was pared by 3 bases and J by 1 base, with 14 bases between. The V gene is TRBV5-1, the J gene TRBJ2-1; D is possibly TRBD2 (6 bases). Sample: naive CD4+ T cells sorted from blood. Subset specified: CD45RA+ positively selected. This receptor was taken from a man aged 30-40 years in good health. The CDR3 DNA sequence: TGCGCCAGCAGCTCTCCGGGAGAAAGGTCCTACAATGAGCAGTTCTTC. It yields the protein CASSSPGERSYNEQFF.